These 4 T cell receptor beta chains share one sample of origin, sequenced in a study of OX40 agonist ivuxolimab in advanced cancers. Sequencing used immunoSEQ multiplex PCR; TCRdb keeps in-frame clones, though not all of them. The sample has tens of thousands of clones; 85% are singletons. Sequenced material: CD4+ or CD8+ T cells sorted from blood, taken in a trial of the OX40 agonist ivuxolimab. These receptors were taken from an adult with an advanced solid tumor such as melanoma, head and neck, liver or kidney cancer.

The J gene is TRBJ2-2, the V gene TRBV7-3; D remains unclear. The germline gives CDR1 SGHTA, CDR2 FQGTGA. V was trimmed by 10 bases and J by 4 bases, leaving 13 bases between them. CDR3 size: 13 residues. The DNA for the CDR3 is TGTGCCACCCGGGCCCCGGGCACCGGGGAGCTGTTTTTT. Amino acids: CATRAPGTGELFF.

The chain has TRBV4-1 and TRBJ1-2; 8 bases are a match to TRBD1. Germline CDR1 MGHRA, CDR2 YSYEKL. Germline trimming cut 4 bases from V and 6 bases from J; bases unmatched to any gene: 7. The CDR3 totals 14 residues. The CDR3 DNA follows: TGCGCCAGCAGCCGAGGAGCAGGGGGCGATGGCTACACCTTC. Translating it yields CASSRGAGGDGYTF.

CDR3 in DNA: TGTGCCAGCCAGGGCGCCGGGGAGCTGTTTTTT. It translates to CASQGAGELFF. This chain links TRBV2 with TRBJ2-2; tentatively, D is TRBD1 (5 bases). Trimming shortened V by 8 bases and J by 6 bases, and 7 bases separated the two germline ends. CDR3 length: 11 residues. Germline V CDR1 and CDR2: SNHLY, FYNNEI.

This sequence joins TRBV1 and TRBJ2-1. TRBV1 is labeled a pseudogene. The CDR3 sequence is 15 residues long. The CDR3 here is CTSIKRGSQYNEQFF. The CDR3 DNA reads TGCACCAGCATAAAGAGGGGCAGCCAATACAATGAGCAGTTCTTC.